This T cell receptor beta chain was profiled in a study of T-cell memory formation after mild COVID-19. General study findings and limits: Prior to infection, memory already included some responding clones, suggesting cross-reactive memory joined.

With constant-segment primers, 5'RACE yielded cDNA libraries of TCR alpha and TCR beta that carried sample barcodes and UMIs. TCRdb ran MiXCR on the 5' RACE reads and lists one entry per CDR3 protein. The repertoire includes under 450,000 distinct CDR3 sequences, 23% of them detected once, and around 14% sits in the top ten. The ends were cut back, 2 bases at V and 0 bases at J, with 12 bases in the middle. The CDR3 has 17 amino acids. Germline V gene sequence: CDR1 SGHRS, CDR2 YFSETQ. This clonotype was seen once. As yet, its antigen is unknown. The TCR was taken from an adult woman who had mild COVID-19 (a few samples of this study predate the infection). Cell type and time point are not known. The sequencing input was PBMCs or a T cell subset sorted from them (not recorded which). The J gene is TRBJ2-6, the V gene TRBV5-1; D gene ambiguous. The DNA for the CDR3 is TGCGCCAGCAGCTTAGTGAGCCTGTTCTCTGGGGCCAACGTCCTGACTTTC. Amino acids: CASSLVSLFSGANVLTF.